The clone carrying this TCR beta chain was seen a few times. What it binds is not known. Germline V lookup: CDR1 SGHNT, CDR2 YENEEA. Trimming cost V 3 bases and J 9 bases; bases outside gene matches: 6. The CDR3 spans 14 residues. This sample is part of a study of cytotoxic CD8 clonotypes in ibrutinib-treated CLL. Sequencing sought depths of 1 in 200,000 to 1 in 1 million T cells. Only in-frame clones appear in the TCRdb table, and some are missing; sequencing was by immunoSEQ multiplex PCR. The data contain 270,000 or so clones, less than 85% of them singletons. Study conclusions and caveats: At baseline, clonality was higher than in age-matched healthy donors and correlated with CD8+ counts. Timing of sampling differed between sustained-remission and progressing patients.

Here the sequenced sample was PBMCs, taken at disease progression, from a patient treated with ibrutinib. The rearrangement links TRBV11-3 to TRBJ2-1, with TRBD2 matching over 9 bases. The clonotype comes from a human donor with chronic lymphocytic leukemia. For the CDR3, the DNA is TGTGCCAGCAGCTTTTTAGCGGGAGAAGGTGAGCAGTTCTTC. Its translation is CASSFLAGEGEQFF.